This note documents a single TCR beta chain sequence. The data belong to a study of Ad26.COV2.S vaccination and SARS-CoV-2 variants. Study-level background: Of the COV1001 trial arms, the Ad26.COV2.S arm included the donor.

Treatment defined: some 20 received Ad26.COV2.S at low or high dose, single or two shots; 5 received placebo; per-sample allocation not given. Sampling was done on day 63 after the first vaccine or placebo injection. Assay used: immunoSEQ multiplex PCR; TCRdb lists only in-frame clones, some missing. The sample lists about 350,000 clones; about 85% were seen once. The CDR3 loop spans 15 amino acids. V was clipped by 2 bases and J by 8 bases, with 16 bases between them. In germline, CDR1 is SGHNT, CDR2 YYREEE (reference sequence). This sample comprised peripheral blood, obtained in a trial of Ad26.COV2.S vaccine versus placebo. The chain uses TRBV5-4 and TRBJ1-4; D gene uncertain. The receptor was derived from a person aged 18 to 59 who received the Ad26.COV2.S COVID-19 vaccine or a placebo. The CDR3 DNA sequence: TGTGCCAGCAGCTTTGGTCGGAGCGATGGGGAAAAACTGTTTTTT. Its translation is CASSFGRSDGEKLFF.